The rows below give T cell receptor beta chains drawn from one sample of a study of shared clonotypes between healthy human individuals. The method was immunoSEQ multiplex PCR; TCRdb's version includes in-frame clones alone and lacks a portion of them. The sample lists over a million clones; 95% to 99% were seen once. The sequenced sample was naive CD4+ T cells sorted from blood. Receptors were obtained from a man aged 30-40 years in good health. Both conserved end residues are part of each CDR3. Fields, in order: clone size, D gene, J gene, V gene, CDR3 protein, CDR3 DNA. The D gene is left open where the match is weak. Clone size is not always given. Where it is, it says once, few, many or a class for expanded clones.

size: .
D: TRBD2
J: TRBJ2-1
V: TRBV12-5
CDR3: CASGLIVGGKDNEQFF
DNA: TGTGCTAGTGGTTTGATAGTGGGAGGGAAAGACAATGAGCAGTTCTTC

size: once
D: .
J: TRBJ2-2
V: TRBV5-5
CDR3: CASSLAWGWELFF
DNA: TGTGCCAGCAGCTTGGCCTGGGGCTGGGAGCTGTTTTTT

size: .
D: TRBD2
J: TRBJ2-3
V: TRBV10-3
CDR3: CAISESSGRADTQYF
DNA: TGTGCCATCAGTGAGTCAAGCGGGAGAGCAGATACGCAGTATTTT

size: once
D: .
J: TRBJ2-5
V: TRBV7-7
CDR3: CASSLAAGQQETQYF
DNA: TGTGCTAGCAGCTTAGCTGCCGGACAGCAAGAGACCCAGTACTTC

size: .
D: .
J: TRBJ2-1
V: TRBV5-1
CDR3: CASSLKGPHNEQFF
DNA: TGCGCCAGCAGCTTGAAGGGTCCACACAATGAGCAGTTCTTC

size: .
D: .
J: TRBJ2-2
V: TRBV16
CDR3: CASSPRGTLNTGELFF
DNA: TGTGCCAGCAGCCCTCGTGGGACCCTGAACACCGGGGAGCTGTTTTTT

size: .
D: .
J: TRBJ2-4
V: TRBV9
CDR3: CASSVEPEGNLAKNIQYF
DNA: TGTGCCAGCAGCGTAGAACCCGAGGGGAACCTAGCCAAAAACATTCAGTACTTC

size: .
D: .
J: TRBJ2-7
V: TRBV15
CDR3: CATSRDPSTYEQYF
DNA: TGTGCCACCAGCAGAGATCCCAGCACCTACGAGCAGTACTTC

size: .
D: .
J: TRBJ2-3
V: TRBV11-2
CDR3: CASSLTGLLGTDTQYF
DNA: TGTGCCAGCAGCCTCACAGGGCTACTAGGCACAGATACGCAGTATTTT

size: .
D: TRBD2
J: TRBJ2-7
V: TRBV4-1
CDR3: CASSQAGTSSYEQYF
DNA: TGCGCCAGCAGCCAAGCGGGGACTAGCTCCTACGAGCAGTACTTC

size: few
D: .
J: TRBJ1-2
V: TRBV28
CDR3: CASRQTGPGYTF
DNA: TGTGCCAGCAGACAAACAGGGCCCGGCTACACCTTC

size: .
D: .
J: TRBJ2-3
V: TRBV4-1
CDR3: CASSQSPRGDTQYF
DNA: TGCGCCAGCAGCCAATCACCCAGGGGCGATACGCAGTATTTT

size: .
D: .
J: TRBJ2-1
V: TRBV4-2
CDR3: CASSQTGPNEQFF
DNA: TGTGCCAGCAGCCAGACTGGCCCCAATGAGCAGTTCTTC

size: .
D: TRBD1
J: TRBJ1-3
V: TRBV5-1
CDR3: CASSLDTGTATSGNTIYF
DNA: TGCGCCAGCAGCTTGGACACCGGGACAGCGACCTCTGGAAACACCATATATTTT

size: .
D: TRBD2
J: TRBJ2-1
V: TRBV18
CDR3: CASSPDLGLAGANEQFF
DNA: TGTGCCAGCTCCCCAGACCTGGGACTAGCGGGAGCTAATGAGCAGTTCTTC

size: .
D: .
J: TRBJ1-5
V: TRBV19
CDR3: CAIRYLTPQHF
DNA: TGTGCCATTAGATATCTCACGCCCCAGCATTTT

size: .
D: TRBD2
J: TRBJ2-3
V: TRBV5-1
CDR3: CASRPGTSGDTQYF
DNA: TGCGCCAGCAGGCCCGGGACTAGCGGAGATACGCAGTATTTT

size: .
D: .
J: TRBJ2-5
V: TRBV27
CDR3: CASSSYRQLETQYF
DNA: TGTGCCAGCAGTTCGTACAGACAGTTGGAGACCCAGTACTTC